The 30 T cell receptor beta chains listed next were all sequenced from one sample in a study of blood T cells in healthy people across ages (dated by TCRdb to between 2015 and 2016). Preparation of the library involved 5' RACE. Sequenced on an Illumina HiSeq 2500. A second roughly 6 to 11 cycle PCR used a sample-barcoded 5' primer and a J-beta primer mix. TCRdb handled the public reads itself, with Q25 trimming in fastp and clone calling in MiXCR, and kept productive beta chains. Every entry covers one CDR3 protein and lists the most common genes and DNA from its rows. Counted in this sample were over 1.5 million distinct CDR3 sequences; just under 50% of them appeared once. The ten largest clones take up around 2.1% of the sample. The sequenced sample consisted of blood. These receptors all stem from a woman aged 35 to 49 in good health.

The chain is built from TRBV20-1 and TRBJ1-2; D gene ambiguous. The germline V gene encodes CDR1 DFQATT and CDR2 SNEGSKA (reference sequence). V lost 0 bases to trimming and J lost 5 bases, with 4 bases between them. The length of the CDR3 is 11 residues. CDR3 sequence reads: CSARDAYGYTF. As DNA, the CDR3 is TGCAGTGCTAGAGACGCTTATGGCTACACCTTC.

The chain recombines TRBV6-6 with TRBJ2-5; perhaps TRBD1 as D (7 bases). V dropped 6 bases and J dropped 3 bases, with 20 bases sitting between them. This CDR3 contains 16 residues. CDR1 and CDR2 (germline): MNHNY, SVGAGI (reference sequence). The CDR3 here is CASSAYQGGTEETQYF. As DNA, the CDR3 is TGTGCCAGCAGCGCTTACCAGGGGGGCACTGAAGAGACCCAGTACTTC.

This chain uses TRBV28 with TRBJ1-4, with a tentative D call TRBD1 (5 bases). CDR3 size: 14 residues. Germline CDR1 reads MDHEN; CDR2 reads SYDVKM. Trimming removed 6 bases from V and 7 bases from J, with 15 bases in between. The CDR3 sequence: CASSPEGRFEKLFF. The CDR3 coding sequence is TGTGCCAGCAGCCCGGAGGGGCGCTTTGAAAAACTGTTTTTT.

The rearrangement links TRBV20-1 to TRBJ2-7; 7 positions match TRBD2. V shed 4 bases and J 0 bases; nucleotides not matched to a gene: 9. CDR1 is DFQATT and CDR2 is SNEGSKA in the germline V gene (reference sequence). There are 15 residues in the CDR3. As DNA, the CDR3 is TGCAGTGCTACCACTAGCGTCCTAAGCTCCTACGAGCAGTACTTC. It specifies CSATTSVLSSYEQYF.

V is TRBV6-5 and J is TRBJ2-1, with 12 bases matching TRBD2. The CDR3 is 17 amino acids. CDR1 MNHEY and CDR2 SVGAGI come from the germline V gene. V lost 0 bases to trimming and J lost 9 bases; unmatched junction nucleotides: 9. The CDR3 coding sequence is TGTGCCAGCAGTTACTCCGGACTAGCGGGGAGGGAGAGTGAGCAGTTCTTC. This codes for CASSYSGLAGRESEQFF.

The DNA for the CDR3 is TGTGCCTGTTCGACAGGGAGCTCCTACGAGCAGTACTTC. Translation: CACSTGSSYEQYF. The J gene is TRBJ2-7, the V gene TRBV28, with 7 bases identical to TRBD1. CDR1 and CDR2 from the germline V gene are MDHEN and SYDVKM. The CDR3 is 13 residues long. J gave up 0 bases and V 11 bases, and 7 bases lay outside the gene matches.

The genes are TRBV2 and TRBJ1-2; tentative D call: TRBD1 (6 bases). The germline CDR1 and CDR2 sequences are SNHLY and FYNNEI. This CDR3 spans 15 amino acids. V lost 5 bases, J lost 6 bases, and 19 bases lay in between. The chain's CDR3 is CASSLMGAGINGYTF. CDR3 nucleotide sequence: TGTGCCAGCAGTTTGATGGGGGCTGGAATAAATGGCTACACCTTC. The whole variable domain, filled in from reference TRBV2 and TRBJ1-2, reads EPEVTQTPSHQVTQMGQEVILRCVPISNHLYFYWYRQILGQKVEFLVSFYNNEISEKSEIFDDQFSVERPDGSNFTLKIRSTKLEDSAMYFCASSLMGAGINGYTFGSGTRLTVV.

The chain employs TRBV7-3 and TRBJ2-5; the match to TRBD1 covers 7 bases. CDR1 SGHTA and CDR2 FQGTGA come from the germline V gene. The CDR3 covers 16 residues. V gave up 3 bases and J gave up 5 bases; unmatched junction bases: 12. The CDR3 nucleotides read TGTGCCAGCAGCTTTACAGGGCGACAGGGACAGGAGACCCAGTACTTC. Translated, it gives CASSFTGRQGQETQYF. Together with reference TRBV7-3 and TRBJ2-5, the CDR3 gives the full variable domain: GAGVSQTPSNKVTEKGKYVELRCDPISGHTALYWYRQSLGQGPEFLIYFQGTGAADDSGLPNDRFFAVRPEGSVSTLKIQRTERGDSAVYLCASSFTGRQGQETQYFGPGTRLLVL.

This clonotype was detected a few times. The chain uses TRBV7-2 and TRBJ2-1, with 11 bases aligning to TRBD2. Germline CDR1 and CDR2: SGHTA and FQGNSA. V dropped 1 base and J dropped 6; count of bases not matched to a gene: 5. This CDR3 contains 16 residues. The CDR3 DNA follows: TGTGCCAGCAGCTTAGTAGCGGGGGGGCGGGTCAATGAGCAGTTCTTC. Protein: CASSLVAGGRVNEQFF.

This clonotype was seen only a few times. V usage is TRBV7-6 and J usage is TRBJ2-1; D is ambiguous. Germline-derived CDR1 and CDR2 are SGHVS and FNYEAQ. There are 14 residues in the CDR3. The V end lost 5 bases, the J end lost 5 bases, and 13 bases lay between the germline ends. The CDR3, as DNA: TGTGCCAGCAGCAAGGACCAGTTGAACAATGAGCAGTTCTTC. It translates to CASSKDQLNNEQFF. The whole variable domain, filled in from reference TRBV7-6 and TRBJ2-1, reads GAGVSQSPRYKVTKRGQDVALRCDPISGHVSLYWYRQALGQGPEFLTYFNYEAQQDKSGLPNDRFSAERPEGSISTLTIQRTEQRDSAMYRCASSKDQLNNEQFFGPGTRLTVL.

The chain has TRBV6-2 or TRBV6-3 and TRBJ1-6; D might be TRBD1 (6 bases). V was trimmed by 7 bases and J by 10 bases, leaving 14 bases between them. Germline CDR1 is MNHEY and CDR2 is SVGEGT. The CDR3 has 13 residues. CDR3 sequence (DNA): TGTGCCAGCAATCAGGGGATGGGGTCACCCCTCCACTTT. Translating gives CASNQGMGSPLHF.

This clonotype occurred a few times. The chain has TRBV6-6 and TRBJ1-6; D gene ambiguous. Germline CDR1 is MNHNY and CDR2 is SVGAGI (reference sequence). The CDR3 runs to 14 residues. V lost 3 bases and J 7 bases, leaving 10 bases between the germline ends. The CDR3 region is CASSYTRVNSPLHF. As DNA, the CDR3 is TGTGCCAGCAGTTATACGAGAGTGAATTCACCCCTCCACTTT.

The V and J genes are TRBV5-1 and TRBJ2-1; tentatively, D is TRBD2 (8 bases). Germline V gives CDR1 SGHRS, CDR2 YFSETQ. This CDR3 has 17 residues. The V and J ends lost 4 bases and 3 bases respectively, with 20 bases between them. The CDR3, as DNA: TGCGCCAGCAGCCTGAGGGGGCCCAGCGGGGGCTACAATGAGCAGTTCTTC. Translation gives CASSLRGPSGGYNEQFF.

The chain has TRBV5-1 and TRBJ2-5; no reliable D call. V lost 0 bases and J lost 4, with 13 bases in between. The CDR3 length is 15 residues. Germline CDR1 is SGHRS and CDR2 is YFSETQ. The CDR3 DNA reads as TGCGCCAGCAGCTTGGACATCTCCTGGGGAGAGACCCAGTACTTC. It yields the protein CASSLDISWGETQYF.

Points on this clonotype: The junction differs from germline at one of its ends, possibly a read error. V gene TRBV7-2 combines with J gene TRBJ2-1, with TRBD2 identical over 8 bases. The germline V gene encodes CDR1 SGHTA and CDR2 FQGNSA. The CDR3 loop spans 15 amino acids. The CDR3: CASSRGGSTYNVQFF. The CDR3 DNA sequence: TGTGCCAGCAGCCGCGGGGGGAGCACCTACAATGTGCAGTTCTTC.

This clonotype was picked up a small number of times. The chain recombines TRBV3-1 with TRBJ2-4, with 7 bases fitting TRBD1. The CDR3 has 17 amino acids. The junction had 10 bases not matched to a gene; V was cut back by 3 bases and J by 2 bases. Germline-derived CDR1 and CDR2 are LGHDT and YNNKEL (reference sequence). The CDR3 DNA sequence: TGTGCCAGCAGCCACCCCGACGGGACAGCGTCCAAAAACATTCAGTACTTC. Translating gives CASSHPDGTASKNIQYF.

The CDR3 DNA sequence: TGTGCCAGTCGAAAGACCTATTACTCCTACGAGCAGTACTTC. This encodes CASRKTYYSYEQYF. J is TRBJ2-7 and V is TRBV7-8; D call uncertain. The CDR3 sequence is 14 residues long. Germline lookup yields CDR1 SGHVS and CDR2 FQNEAQ. V was cut by 9 bases and J by 0 bases, with 15 bases left in between.

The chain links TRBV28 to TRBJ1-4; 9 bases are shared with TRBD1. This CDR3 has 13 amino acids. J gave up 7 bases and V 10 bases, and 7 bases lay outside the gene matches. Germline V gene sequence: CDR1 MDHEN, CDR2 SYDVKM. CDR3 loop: CANRGQGAEKLFF. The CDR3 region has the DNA TGTGCCAACAGGGGACAGGGTGCTGAAAAACTGTTTTTT.

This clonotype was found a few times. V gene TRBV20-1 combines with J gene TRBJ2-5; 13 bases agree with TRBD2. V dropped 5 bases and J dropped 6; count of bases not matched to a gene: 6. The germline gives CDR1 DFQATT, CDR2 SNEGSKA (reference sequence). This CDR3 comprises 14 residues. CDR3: CSAPRGLAGKTQYF. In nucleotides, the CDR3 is TGCAGTGCTCCCCGGGGACTAGCGGGAAAGACCCAGTACTTC.

CDR3 sequence: CASSYSWTGANQPQHF. The CDR3 bases are TGTGCCAGCAGTTACTCGTGGACAGGAGCCAATCAGCCCCAGCATTTT. This chain connects TRBV6-2 or TRBV6-3 to TRBJ1-5, with 7 bases identical to TRBD1. The ends lost 0 bases at V and 3 bases at J; junction bases unmatched: 5. This CDR3 comprises 16 residues. Germline CDR1 MNHEY, CDR2 SVGEGT.

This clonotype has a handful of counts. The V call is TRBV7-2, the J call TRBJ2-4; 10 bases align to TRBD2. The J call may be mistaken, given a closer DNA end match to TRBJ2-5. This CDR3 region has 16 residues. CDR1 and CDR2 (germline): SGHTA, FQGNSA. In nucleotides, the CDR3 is TGTGCCAGCAGCTTTCCACTAGCGGGGACGTCCAGGACCCAGTACTTC. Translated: CASSFPLAGTSRTQYF.

CDR3 bases: TGTGCCAGCAGCCGGCCGGGGCCACTAGCGGGGGTGAGCACAGATACGCAGTATTTT. Translation: CASSRPGPLAGVSTDTQYF. V and J are TRBV14 and TRBJ2-3; 11 bases align to TRBD2. Germline assignment: CDR1 SGHDN and CDR2 FVKESK. The J segment lost 0 bases and the V segment lost 4 bases, leaving 12 bases of the junction unmatched. The CDR3 spans 19 residues.

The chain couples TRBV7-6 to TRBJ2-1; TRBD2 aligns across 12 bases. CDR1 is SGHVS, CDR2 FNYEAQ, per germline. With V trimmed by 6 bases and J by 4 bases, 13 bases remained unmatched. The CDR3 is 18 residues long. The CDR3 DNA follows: TGTGCCAGCAGACCCCTGTCGGCTAGCGGGGGGGATTACAATGAGCAGTTCTTC. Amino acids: CASRPLSASGGDYNEQFF.

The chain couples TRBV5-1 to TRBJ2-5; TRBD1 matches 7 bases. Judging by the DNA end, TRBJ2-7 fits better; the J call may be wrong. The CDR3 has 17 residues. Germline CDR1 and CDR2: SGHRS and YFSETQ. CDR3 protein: CASSLLSISDRAGEQYF. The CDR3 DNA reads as TGCGCCAGCAGCTTACTCAGCATCTCCGACAGGGCCGGCGAGCAGTACTTC.

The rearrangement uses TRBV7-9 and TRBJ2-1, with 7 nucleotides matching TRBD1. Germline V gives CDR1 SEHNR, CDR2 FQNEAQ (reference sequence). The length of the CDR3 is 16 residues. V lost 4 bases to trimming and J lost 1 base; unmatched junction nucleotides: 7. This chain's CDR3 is CASSSPDRDSYNEQFF. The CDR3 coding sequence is TGTGCCAGCAGCTCCCCCGACAGGGATTCCTACAATGAGCAGTTCTTC.

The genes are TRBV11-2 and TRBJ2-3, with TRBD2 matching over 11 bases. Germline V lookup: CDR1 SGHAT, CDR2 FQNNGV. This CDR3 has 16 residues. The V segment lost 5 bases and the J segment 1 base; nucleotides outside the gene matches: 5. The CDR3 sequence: CASSPSSGGRTDTQYF. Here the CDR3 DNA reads TGTGCCAGCAGCCCATCTAGCGGGGGGCGCACAGATACGCAGTATTTT.

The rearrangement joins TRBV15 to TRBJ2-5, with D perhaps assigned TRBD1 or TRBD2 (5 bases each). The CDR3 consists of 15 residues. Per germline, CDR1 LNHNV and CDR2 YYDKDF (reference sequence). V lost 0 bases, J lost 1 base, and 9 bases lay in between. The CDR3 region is CATSRDAGGQETQYF. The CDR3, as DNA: TGTGCCACCAGCAGAGATGCTGGGGGCCAAGAGACCCAGTACTTC.

The CDR3 DNA reads as TGTGCCAGCAGTTCCCGATCGACTAGCGGGGGGGATACGCAGTATTTT. It translates to CASSSRSTSGGDTQYF. This chain links TRBV12-3 or TRBV12-4 with TRBJ2-3, with TRBD2 identical over 13 bases. Losses at the gene ends were 4 bases for V and 6 bases for J; bases not matched to a gene: 7. The CDR3 covers 16 residues.

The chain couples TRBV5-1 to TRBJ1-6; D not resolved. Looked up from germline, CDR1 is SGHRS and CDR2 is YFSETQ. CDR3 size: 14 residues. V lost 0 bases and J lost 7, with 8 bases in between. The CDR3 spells CASSLDSENSPLHF. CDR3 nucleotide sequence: TGCGCCAGCAGCTTGGACAGTGAGAATTCACCCCTCCACTTT. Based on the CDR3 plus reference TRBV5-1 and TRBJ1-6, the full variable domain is KAGVTQTPRYLIKTRGQQVTLSCSPISGHRSVSWYQQTPGQGLQFLFEYFSETQRNKGNFPGRFSGRQFSNSRSEMNVSTLELGDSALYLCASSLDSENSPLHFGNGTRLTVT.

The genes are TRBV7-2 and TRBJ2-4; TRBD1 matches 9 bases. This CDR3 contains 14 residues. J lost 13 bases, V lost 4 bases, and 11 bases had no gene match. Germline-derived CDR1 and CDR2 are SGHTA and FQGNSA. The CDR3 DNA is TGTGCCAGCAGCTATGCCGGGACAGGGAACGGGCAGTACTTC. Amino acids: CASSYAGTGNGQYF.